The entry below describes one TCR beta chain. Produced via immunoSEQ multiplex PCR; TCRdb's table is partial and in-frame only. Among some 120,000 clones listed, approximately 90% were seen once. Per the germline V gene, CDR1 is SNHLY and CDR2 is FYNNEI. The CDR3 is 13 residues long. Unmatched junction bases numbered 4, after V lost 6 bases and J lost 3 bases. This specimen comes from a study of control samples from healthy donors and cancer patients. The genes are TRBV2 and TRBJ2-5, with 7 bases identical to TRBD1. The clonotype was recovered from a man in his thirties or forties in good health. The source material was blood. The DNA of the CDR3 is TGTGCCAGCAGCGGACAGGCGAAAGAGACCCAGTACTTC. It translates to CASSGQAKETQYF.